Here is one TCR beta chain with its context. This specimen comes from a study of blood T cell repertoires in COVID-19. Study background: Sites across the United States, Italy and Spain contributed samples from acute and convalescent COVID-19. Sources were T cells, B-cell-depleted T cells, or PBMCs; the material itself was cDNA or gDNA.

The germline V gene encodes CDR1 SGDLS and CDR2 YYNGEE. V lost 5 bases, J lost 4 bases, and 13 bases lay in between. The CDR3 has 13 amino acids. Measured with immunoSEQ multiplex PCR; TCRdb has only the in-frame clones, and not every one. Here the sample spans about 170,000 clones, more than 70% being singletons. Material for sequencing was peripheral blood. This receptor was obtained from a man in his fifties who had recovered from COVID-19. The chain has TRBV9 and TRBJ2-7; a possible D gene is TRBD1 (5 bases). CDR3 amino acids: CASSSGYDYEQYF. As DNA, the CDR3 is TGTGCCAGCAGTTCAGGGTATGATTACGAGCAGTACTTC. Drawing the rest from reference TRBV9 and TRBJ2-7, the complete variable domain is DSGVTQTPKHLITATGQRVTLRCSPRSGDLSVYWYQQSLDQGLQFLIQYYNGEERAKGNILERFSAQQFPDLHSELNLSSLELGDSALYFCASSSGYDYEQYFGPGTRLTVT.